One and the same sample provided the 5 T cell receptor beta chains below, sequenced in a study of T cell changes during pregnancy in multiple sclerosis. Sequenced by immunoSEQ multiplex PCR; TCRdb stores in-frame clones only, minus some. The sample shows 55,000 to 70,000 clones, around 93% of them seen only once. The specimen comprised CD4+ T cells from peripheral blood mononuclear cells, sampled before pregnancy. Receptor source: a female donor with multiple sclerosis, enrolled in a pregnancy study.

This clone was observed once. The CDR3 protein is CASSPDSRRNYGYTF. CDR3 sequence (DNA): TGTGCCAGCAGCCCCGACTCTCGGCGTAACTATGGCTACACCTTC. J is TRBJ1-2 and V is TRBV28, with unresolved D. This CDR3 has 15 amino acids. Deletions cut 6 bases from V and 1 base from J, with 15 bases between. CDR1 and CDR2 from the germline V gene are MDHEN and SYDVKM.

The V and J genes are TRBV6-1 and TRBJ2-1; 7 bases agree with TRBD2. Germline CDR1 and CDR2: MNHNS and SASEGT. After removal of 7 bases from V and 3 bases from J, the junction contained 6 bases not matched to a gene. The CDR3 covers 14 residues. CDR3 loop: CASKVSGFYNEQFF. The DNA of the CDR3 is TGTGCCAGCAAGGTTAGCGGGTTCTACAATGAGCAGTTCTTC.

The CDR3 region is CAWLYRDRERDTQYF. CDR3 sequence (DNA): TGTGCCTGGTTATACCGGGACAGGGAGAGAGATACGCAGTATTTT. V is TRBV30 and J is TRBJ2-3, with 9 bases matching TRBD1. The CDR3 is 15 residues long. V lost 5 bases to trimming and J lost 5 bases; unmatched junction nucleotides: 11. The germline gives CDR1 GTSNPN, CDR2 SVGIG (reference sequence).

The chain recombines TRBV18 with TRBJ2-5; tentatively, D is TRBD1 (5 bases). Trimming took off 1 base at V and 4 bases at J, with 13 bases between the two ends. There are 15 residues in the CDR3. Germline V gives CDR1 KGHSH, CDR2 LQKENI. CDR3 loop: CASSPLSQGGETQYF. The CDR3 DNA reads as TGTGCCAGCTCACCACTAAGCCAGGGTGGAGAGACCCAGTACTTC.

On this clone itself: A junction boundary mismatches the germline segment, possibly from a read error. This chain joins TRBV7-7 and TRBJ2-7; D not resolved. From germline, CDR1 is SSHAT and CDR2 FNYEAQ (reference sequence). The CDR3 contains 14 residues. In DNA, the CDR3 is TGTGCTAGCAGCTTAGGCGCCGGTTCCTACGAGCAGTACTTC. It encodes CASSLGAGSYEQYF.